This T cell receptor (beta chain) stems from a study of control samples from healthy donors and cancer patients. The V gene's germline CDR1 is MDHEN and CDR2 SYDVKM. Trimming stripped 3 bases from V and 9 bases from J, with 9 bases between. The length of the CDR3 is 12 residues. The protocol was immunoSEQ multiplex PCR, while the TCRdb copy is restricted to in-frame clones and leaves out a portion. Here the sample spans 130,000 to 150,000 clones, 90% to 95% being singletons. The sample consisted of blood. This rearrangement joins TRBV28 to TRBJ2-4; no clear D. This TCR was sampled from a young man in good health. The chain's CDR3 is CASSFTRAIQYF. The DNA for the CDR3 is TGTGCCAGCAGTTTTACTCGGGCCATTCAGTACTTC. The variable domain in full, with the rest retrieved from reference TRBV28 and TRBJ2-4, is DVKVTQSSRYLVKRTGEKVFLECVQDMDHENMFWYRQDPGLGLRLIYFSYDVKMKEKGDIPEGYSVSREKKERFSLILESASTNQTSMYLCASSFTRAIQYFGAGTRLSVL.